One TCR beta chain is described in this entry. The target antigen is unknown. Assay used: immunoSEQ multiplex PCR; TCRdb lists only in-frame clones, some missing. The sample includes roughly 28,000 clones, around four fifths of them seen just once. Regarding time point: peripheral blood 6 weeks after treatment start. This specimen comes from a study of PD-L1 blockade in urothelial cancer. Study context: Earlier, patients had received 0 to 3 chemotherapy regimens.

Study results and limitations: Durable-benefit patients showed greater tumor-associated blood clone expansion at 3 weeks.

This clonotype was sampled from an older man with urothelial cancer. Sequencing used PBMCs, obtained around atezolizumab (anti-PD-L1) treatment.

CDR3 residues: CASSTGRQGAREQYF. The CDR3 region has the DNA TGTGCCAGCAGCACGGGCCGACAGGGGGCTAGGGAGCAGTACTTC. The chain employs TRBV5-8 and TRBJ2-7; 10 nucleotides match TRBD1. Germline V lookup: CDR1 SGHTS, CDR2 YDEGEE. The CDR3 has 15 amino acids. Trimming removed 4 bases from V and 7 bases from J; junction bases left unmatched: 11.